Below, one TCR beta chain is given with its context. Its antigen is not known. This sample was taken from a study of OX40 agonist ivuxolimab in advanced cancers. Study-wide background: The study gave patients intravenous ivuxolimab at 0.01 to 10 mg/kg every 2 weeks. The mean age was approximately 60 years, ranging from roughly 23 to 79, with approximately 83% of participants male. Study-level results: No antigen was identified for the clonally expanded peripheral T cells.

CDR1 is SGHVS, CDR2 FNYEAQ, per germline. The CDR3 is 15 residues long. After removal of 5 bases from V and 1 base from J, the junction contained 3 bases not matched to a gene. Some clones are missing from TCRdb's copy, which holds only in-frame ones; the method was immunoSEQ multiplex PCR. This repertoire shows 19,000 or so clones, about 90% found once; its top ten account for roughly 25%. This chain joins TRBV7-6 and TRBJ1-1, with 11 bases that match TRBD1. This sample comprised CD4+ or CD8+ T cells sorted from blood, obtained in a trial of the OX40 agonist ivuxolimab. The sequence derives from an adult with an advanced solid tumor such as melanoma, head and neck, liver or kidney cancer. The CDR3, as DNA: TGTGCCAGCAGCCCGGGGACAGGGGGGAACACTGAAGCTTTCTTT. It encodes CASSPGTGGNTEAFF.